Included here is one T cell receptor (beta chain) sequence, with context. With V trimmed by 2 bases and J by 2 bases, 10 bases remained unmatched. Germline V gene lookup returns CDR1 KGHDR and CDR2 SFDVKD. The CDR3 is 18 residues long. TCRdb passed the RT-PCR reads through MiXCR, listing each CDR3 protein once. The repertoire has fewer than 800,000 distinct CDR3 sequences, 14% of them found once; the top ten carry 3% to 4.5%. Material: memory CD4+ T cells from blood. V and J are TRBV24-1 and TRBJ2-1, with 8 bases identical to TRBD2. This clonotype was sampled from a female donor in good health, serving as a healthy control. The CDR3: CATSDSSGSGRAYNEQFF. The CDR3 DNA reads TGTGCCACCAGTGATTCTTCGGGGAGCGGGAGAGCCTACAATGAGCAGTTCTTC.